A single sample is the source of the 19 T cell receptor beta chains below, sequenced in a study of CD8 T cells in ankylosing spondylitis. MiXCR, applied by TCRdb to the 5' RACE reads, yields one record per CDR3 protein. The table shows about 440,000 distinct CDR3 sequences, with roughly 15% occurring only once. Their target antigens are unknown. Findings and limits, study-wide: A motif in TCR beta, a set of about 8 highly homologous variants, appeared characteristic of ankylosing spondylitis blood.

Sequenced: blood, either unsorted or a sorted T cell fraction (not recorded which). The origin of the receptors is a male donor with ankylosing spondylitis.

CDR3 DNA sequence: TGTGCCAGCAGCGACAGGGGTCCACTAGGTGGAAACACCATATATTTT. This encodes CASSDRGPLGGNTIYF. The chain links TRBV27 to TRBJ1-3, with TRBD1 matching 8 bases. Per germline, CDR1 MNHEY and CDR2 SMNVEV (reference sequence). The CDR3 length is 16 residues. V dropped 6 bases and J dropped 3; count of bases not matched to a gene: 10.

This clonotype appeared a few times. The V and J genes are TRBV11-3 and TRBJ2-2; the D gene is possibly TRBD2 (5 bases). This CDR3 is 16 amino acids long. Germline V gene sequence: CDR1 SGHNT, CDR2 YENEEA. The ends were cut back, 5 bases at V and 7 bases at J, with 20 bases in the middle. The CDR3 reads CASSLPRGLLIGELFF. CDR3 DNA: TGTGCCAGCAGCCTACCCCGCGGGCTACTCATCGGGGAGCTGTTTTTT.

To note about this clonotype: A read error may be the cause here, since a much bigger clone is one base away. The V gene is TRBV12-3 or TRBV12-4, the J gene TRBJ1-5; D gene unclear. V was shortened by 8 bases and J by 7 bases, with 15 bases between the two germline ends. This CDR3 has 13 residues. CDR3 DNA: TGTGCCAGCCAGGAGTTTATGAGGCAGCCCCAGCATTTT. As protein: CASQEFMRQPQHF.

The chain combines TRBV5-1 with TRBJ2-5, with 10 bases aligning to TRBD2. Germline V gives CDR1 SGHRS, CDR2 YFSETQ. V shed 0 bases, J shed 2 bases, and the junction held 4 bases outside the gene matches. The CDR3 spans 16 residues. CDR3 protein: CASSLVSAGGQETQYF. In DNA, the CDR3 is TGCGCCAGCAGCTTGGTCTCAGCGGGGGGGCAAGAGACCCAGTACTTC.

This clonotype was seen a few times. The chain is built from TRBV4-3 and TRBJ2-1; D might be TRBD2 (6 bases). The CDR3 is 15 residues long. CDR1 and CDR2 from the germline V gene are LGHNA and YSLEER. Trimming left V 0 bases short and J 8 bases short, with 14 bases between. CDR3 loop: CASSQDLLRGDEQFF. The CDR3 DNA is TGCGCCAGCAGCCAAGACTTACTGCGGGGCGATGAGCAGTTCTTC.

The sample holds a few counts of this clonotype. J is TRBJ1-3 and V is TRBV5-1; D perhaps matches TRBD1 (6 bases). Trimming removed 4 bases at V and 3 bases at J, with 14 bases between. Germline CDR1 reads SGHRS; CDR2 reads YFSETQ. This CDR3 comprises 15 residues. As DNA, the CDR3 is TGCGCCAGCAGCCTGGGTTGGGGGCTTGGAAACACCATATATTTT. Translating gives CASSLGWGLGNTIYF.

Many counts were recorded for this clonotype. The chain is built from TRBV18 and TRBJ1-3, with D unclear. The CDR3 extends over 13 amino acids. Looked up from germline, CDR1 is KGHSH and CDR2 is LQKENI. V was cut by 3 bases and J by 0 bases, with 3 bases left in between. The DNA for the CDR3 is TGTGCCAGCTCACCCGACTCTGGAAACACCATATATTTT. Its translation: CASSPDSGNTIYF.

CDR3 in DNA: TGTGCCAGCAGTTTATCTGGGATTGGCACCGGGGAGCTGTTTTTT. Encoded protein: CASSLSGIGTGELFF. J is TRBJ2-2 and V is TRBV12-3 or TRBV12-4; no clear D gene. Trimming shortened V by 2 bases and J by 4 bases, and 11 bases separated the two germline ends. This CDR3 has 15 amino acids.

Only a few counts were recorded for this clonotype. CDR3 nucleotides: TGTGCCAGCCCCCGACTAGCGCTCACCGGGGAGCTGTTTTTT. Residues: CASPRLALTGELFF. The chain links TRBV27 to TRBJ2-2; 8 bases fit TRBD2. Trimming at V came to 8 bases and at J to 4 bases, leaving 6 bases not matched to a gene. The CDR3 runs 14 residues. The germline V gene encodes CDR1 MNHEY and CDR2 SMNVEV (reference sequence).

The V gene is TRBV11-2, the J gene TRBJ2-5; D gene unclear. CDR1 SGHAT and CDR2 FQNNGV come from the germline V gene. V gave up 5 bases and J gave up 6 bases, with 10 bases separating them. CDR3 length: 12 residues. The CDR3 nucleotides read TGTGCCAGCAGCCCCGGGTCACAGACCCAGTACTTC. Its translation is CASSPGSQTQYF.

The table lists this clonotype with many counts. The chain employs TRBV29-1 and TRBJ2-5; D not certain. V shed 6 bases and J shed 5 bases, with 10 bases lying between them. The CDR3 is made up of 11 amino acids. Germline V gene lookup returns CDR1 SQVTM and CDR2 ANQGSEA. The CDR3 region is CSVVGRETQYF. The CDR3 nucleotides read TGCAGCGTAGTAGGGCGGGAGACCCAGTACTTC.

This clonotype was seen a handful of times. The chain employs TRBV4-1 and TRBJ2-5; 8 bases map to TRBD1. Trimming removed 1 base from V and 5 bases from J; junction bases left unmatched: 6. Looked up from germline, CDR1 is MGHRA and CDR2 is YSYEKL. The CDR3 consists of 15 residues. The CDR3 loop is CASSQGQGASETQYF. The DNA of the CDR3 is TGCGCCAGCAGCCAAGGGCAGGGGGCCAGTGAGACCCAGTACTTC.

In this sample, this clonotype turned up a few times. V is TRBV11-2 and J is TRBJ2-7; the D is unclear. The germline V gene encodes CDR1 SGHAT and CDR2 FQNNGV. The CDR3 has 14 residues. Trimming shortened V by 1 base and J by 1 base, and 8 bases separated the two germline ends. The CDR3 region is CASSLGWYSYEQYF. The DNA for the CDR3 is TGTGCCAGCAGCTTAGGTTGGTATTCCTACGAGCAGTACTTC.

The chain couples TRBV6-2 or TRBV6-3 to TRBJ2-6; 8 bases are shared with TRBD1. J was trimmed by 0 bases and V by 6 bases; bases with no gene match: 10. CDR1 is MNHEY and CDR2 is SVGEGT in the germline V gene. The CDR3 covers 18 residues. The CDR3 loop reads CASSPGQGYPSGANVLTF. The CDR3 DNA sequence: TGTGCCAGCAGCCCAGGACAGGGATACCCCTCTGGGGCCAACGTCCTGACTTTC.

V usage is TRBV24-1 and J usage is TRBJ1-1; D unclear. Germline V gives CDR1 KGHDR, CDR2 SFDVKD. CDR3 size: 12 residues. The germline V and J ends were trimmed by 3 bases and 14 bases, with 15 bases remaining between them. CDR3 amino acids: CATSDGGISFFF. In DNA, the CDR3 is TGTGCCACCAGTGATGGAGGGATAAGCTTCTTCTTT.

This clonotype showed up just a few times. The chain links TRBV29-1 to TRBJ2-5; D not resolved. V was trimmed by 7 bases and J by 4 bases, leaving 19 bases between them. This CDR3 is built from 14 residues. The germline V gene encodes CDR1 SQVTM and CDR2 ANQGSEA. CDR3 bases: TGCAGCGGAACCGGGCCCTCCGACCGAGAGACCCAGTACTTC. Translated: CSGTGPSDRETQYF.

V gene TRBV12-3 or TRBV12-4 combines with J gene TRBJ2-7; TRBD1 agrees at 7 bases. V was pared by 5 bases and J by 0 bases, with 4 bases of the junction left unmatched. The CDR3 loop spans 14 amino acids. CDR3 sequence reads: CASSRQGYSYEQYF. For the CDR3, the DNA is TGTGCCAGCAGTAGACAGGGCTACTCCTACGAGCAGTACTTC.

The V gene is TRBV12-3 or TRBV12-4, the J gene TRBJ2-7, with D possibly matching TRBD2 (7 bases). The CDR3 spans 16 residues. V lost 5 bases, J lost 0 bases, and 17 bases lay in between. The DNA for the CDR3 is TGTGCCAGCAGTCCGTCTAGGGGGGGCCTCTCCTACGAGCAGTACTTC. Encoded protein: CASSPSRGGLSYEQYF.

The V call is TRBV5-4, the J call TRBJ1-1, with TRBD1 identical over 7 bases. The trim removed 5 bases at V and 0 bases at J, leaving 10 bases unmatched. Germline lookup yields CDR1 SGHNT and CDR2 YYREEE (reference sequence). The CDR3 covers 16 residues. As DNA, the CDR3 is TGTGCCAGCAGTCCTAGGGGGCGCGTGGTGAACACTGAAGCTTTCTTT. It encodes CASSPRGRVVNTEAFF. The complete variable domain, with remaining parts taken from reference TRBV5-4 and TRBJ1-1, reads ETGVTQSPTHLIKTRGQQVTLRCSSQSGHNTVSWYQQALGQGPQFIFQYYREEENGRGNFPPRFSGLQFPNYSSELNVNALELDDSALYLCASSPRGRVVNTEAFFGQGTRLTVV.